The subject of this entry is one TCR beta chain. Its target is unknown. Germline CDR1 reads SGHRS; CDR2 reads YFSETQ. This CDR3 spans 12 amino acids. V was shortened by 9 bases and J by 6 bases, with 12 bases between the two germline ends. This sample is drawn from a study of shared clonotypes between healthy human individuals. Findings of the study overall: Richness estimates generally favored naive over memory subsets.

Some clones are missing from TCRdb's copy, which holds only in-frame ones; the method was immunoSEQ multiplex PCR. The data contain about 2.1 million clones, approximately 94% of them singletons. The naive CD8 fraction comprised CD45RO-negative cells positively selected for CCR7 and excluded terminally differentiated effector memory CD45RA+ cells. Healthy and HIV-negative, the adult donors had no recent acute infections or vaccinations. Caucasian adults living in Nashville, Tennessee, provided all samples. V and J are TRBV5-1 and TRBJ2-2; D might be TRBD2 (6 bases). This sequence originates from a man between 18 and 35 years old in good health. Some clones in this sample may be carry-over from other donors' samples. Sequencing used naive CD8+ T cells from PBMCs. The CDR3 here is CATSWGAGELFF. The CDR3 region has the DNA TGCGCCACCTCGTGGGGGGCCGGGGAGCTGTTTTTT.